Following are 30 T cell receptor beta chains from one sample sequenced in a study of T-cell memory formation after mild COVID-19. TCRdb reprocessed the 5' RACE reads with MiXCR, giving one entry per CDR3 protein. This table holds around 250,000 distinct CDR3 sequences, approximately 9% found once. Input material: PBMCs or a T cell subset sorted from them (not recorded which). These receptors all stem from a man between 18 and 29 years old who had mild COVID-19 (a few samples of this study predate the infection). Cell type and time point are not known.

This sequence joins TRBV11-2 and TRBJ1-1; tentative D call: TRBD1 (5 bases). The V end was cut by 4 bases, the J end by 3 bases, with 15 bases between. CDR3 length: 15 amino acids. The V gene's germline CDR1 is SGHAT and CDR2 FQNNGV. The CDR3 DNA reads TGTGCCAGCAGCTCTGTGGGCAGAGGGGACACTGAAGCTTTCTTT. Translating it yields CASSSVGRGDTEAFF.

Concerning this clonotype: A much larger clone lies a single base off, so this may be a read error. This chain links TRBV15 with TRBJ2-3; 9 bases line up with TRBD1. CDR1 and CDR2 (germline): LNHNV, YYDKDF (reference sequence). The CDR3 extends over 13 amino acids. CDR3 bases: TGTGCCACAACAGGGGGCGTCACAGATACGAAGTATTTT. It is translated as CATTGGVTDTKYF.

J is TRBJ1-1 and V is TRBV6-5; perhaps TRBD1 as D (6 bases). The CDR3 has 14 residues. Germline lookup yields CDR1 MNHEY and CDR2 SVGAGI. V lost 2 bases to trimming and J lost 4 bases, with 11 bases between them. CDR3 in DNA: TGTGCCAGCAGTTACGGGGGCCAGGTCACTGAAGCTTTCTTT. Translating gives CASSYGGQVTEAFF.

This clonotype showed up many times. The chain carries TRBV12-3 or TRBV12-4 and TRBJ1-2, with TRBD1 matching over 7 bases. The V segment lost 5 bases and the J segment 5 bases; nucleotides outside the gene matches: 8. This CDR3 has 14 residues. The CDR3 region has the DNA TGTGCCAGCAGTCCTCCGGGACAGACATATGGCTACACCTTC. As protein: CASSPPGQTYGYTF.

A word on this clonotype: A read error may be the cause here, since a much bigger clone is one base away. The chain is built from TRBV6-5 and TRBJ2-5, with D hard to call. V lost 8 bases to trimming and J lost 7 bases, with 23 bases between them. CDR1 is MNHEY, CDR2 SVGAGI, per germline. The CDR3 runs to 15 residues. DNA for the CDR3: TGTGCCAGCCTTTATCGTATTAGGGTTGAAGGGACCCAGTACTTC. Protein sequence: CASLYRIRVEGTQYF.

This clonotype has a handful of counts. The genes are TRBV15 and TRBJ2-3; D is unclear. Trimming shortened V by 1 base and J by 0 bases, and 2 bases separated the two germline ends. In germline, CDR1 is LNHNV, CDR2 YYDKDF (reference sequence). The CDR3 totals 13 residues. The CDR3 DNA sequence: TGTGCCACCAGCAGAGTTAGCACAGATACGCAGTATTTT. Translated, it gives CATSRVSTDTQYF.

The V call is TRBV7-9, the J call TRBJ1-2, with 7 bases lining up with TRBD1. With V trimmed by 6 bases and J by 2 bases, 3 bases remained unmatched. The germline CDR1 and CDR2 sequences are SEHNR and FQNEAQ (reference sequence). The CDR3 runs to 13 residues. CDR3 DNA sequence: TGTGCCAGCAGGCGGGACAGCAACTATGGCTACACCTTC. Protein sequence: CASRRDSNYGYTF.

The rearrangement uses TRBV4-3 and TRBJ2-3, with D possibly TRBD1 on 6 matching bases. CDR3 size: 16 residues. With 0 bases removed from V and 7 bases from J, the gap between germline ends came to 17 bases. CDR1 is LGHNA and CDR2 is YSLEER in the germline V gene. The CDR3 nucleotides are TGCGCCAGCAGCCAAGAGGGAACAGGGAATGGAAATACGCAGTATTTT. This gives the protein CASSQEGTGNGNTQYF.

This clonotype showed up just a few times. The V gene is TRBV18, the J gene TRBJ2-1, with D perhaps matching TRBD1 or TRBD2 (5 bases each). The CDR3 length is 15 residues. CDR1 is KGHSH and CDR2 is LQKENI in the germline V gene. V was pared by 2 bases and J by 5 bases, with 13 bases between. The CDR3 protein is CASSPIKRGDNEQFF. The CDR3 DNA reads TGTGCCAGCTCACCAATTAAGAGGGGTGACAATGAGCAGTTCTTC.

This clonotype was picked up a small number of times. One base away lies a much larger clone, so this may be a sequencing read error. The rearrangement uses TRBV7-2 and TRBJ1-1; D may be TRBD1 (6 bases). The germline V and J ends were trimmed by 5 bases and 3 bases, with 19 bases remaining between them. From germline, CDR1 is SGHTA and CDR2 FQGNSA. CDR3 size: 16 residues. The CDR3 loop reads CASSRERSGADTEAFF. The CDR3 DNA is TGTGCCAGCAGCCGCGAGAGGTCAGGGGCGGACACTGAAGCTTTCTTT.

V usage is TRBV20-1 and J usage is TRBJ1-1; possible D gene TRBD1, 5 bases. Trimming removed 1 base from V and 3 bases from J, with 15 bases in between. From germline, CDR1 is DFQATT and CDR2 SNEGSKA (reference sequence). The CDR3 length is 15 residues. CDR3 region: CSARALGGGDTEAFF. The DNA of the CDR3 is TGCAGTGCTAGAGCCCTAGGCGGGGGGGACACTGAAGCTTTCTTT.

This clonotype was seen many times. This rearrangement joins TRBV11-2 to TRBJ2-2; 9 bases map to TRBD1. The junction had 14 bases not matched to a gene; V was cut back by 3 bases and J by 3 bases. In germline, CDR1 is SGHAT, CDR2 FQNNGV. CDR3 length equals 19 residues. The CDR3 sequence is CASSFSIYRGRVYTGELFF. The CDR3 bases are TGTGCCAGCAGCTTTTCCATATACAGGGGGCGCGTGTACACCGGGGAGCTGTTTTTT.

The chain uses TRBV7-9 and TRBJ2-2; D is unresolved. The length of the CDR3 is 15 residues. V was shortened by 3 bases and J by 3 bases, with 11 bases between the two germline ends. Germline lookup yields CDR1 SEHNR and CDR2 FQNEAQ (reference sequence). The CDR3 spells CASSFERVHTGELFF. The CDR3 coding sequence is TGTGCCAGCAGCTTTGAACGGGTTCACACCGGGGAGCTGTTTTTT.

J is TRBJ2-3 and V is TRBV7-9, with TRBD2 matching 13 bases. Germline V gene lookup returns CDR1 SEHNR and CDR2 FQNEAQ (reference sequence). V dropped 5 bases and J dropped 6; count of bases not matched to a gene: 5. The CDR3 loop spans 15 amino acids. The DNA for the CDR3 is TGTGCCAGCAGCAGACTAGCGGGGGGTTACGATACGCAGTATTTT. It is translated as CASSRLAGGYDTQYF.

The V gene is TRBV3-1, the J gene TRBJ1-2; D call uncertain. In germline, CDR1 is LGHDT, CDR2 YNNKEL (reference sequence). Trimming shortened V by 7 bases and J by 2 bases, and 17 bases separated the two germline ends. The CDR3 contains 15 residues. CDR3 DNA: TGTGCCAGCATGTCCGTGTCCGGACCAAACTATGGCTACACCTTC. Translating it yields CASMSVSGPNYGYTF.

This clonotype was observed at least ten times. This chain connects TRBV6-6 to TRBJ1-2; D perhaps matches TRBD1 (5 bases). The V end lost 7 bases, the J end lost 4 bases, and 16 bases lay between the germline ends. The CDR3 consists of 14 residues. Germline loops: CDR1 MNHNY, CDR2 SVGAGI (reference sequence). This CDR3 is CASTIRGRTYGYTF. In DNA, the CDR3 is TGTGCCAGCACCATTAGGGGCAGGACCTATGGCTACACCTTC.

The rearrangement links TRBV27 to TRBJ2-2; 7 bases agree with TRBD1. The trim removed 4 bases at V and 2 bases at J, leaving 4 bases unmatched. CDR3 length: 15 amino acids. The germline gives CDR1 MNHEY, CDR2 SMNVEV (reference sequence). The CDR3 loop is CASSSDRTNTGELFF. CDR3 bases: TGTGCCAGCAGTTCGGACAGGACCAACACCGGGGAGCTGTTTTTT.

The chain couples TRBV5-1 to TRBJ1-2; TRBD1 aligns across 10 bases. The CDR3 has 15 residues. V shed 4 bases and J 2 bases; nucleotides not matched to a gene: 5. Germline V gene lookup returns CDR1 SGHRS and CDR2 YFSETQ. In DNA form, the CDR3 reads TGCGCCAGCAGCGAAAGGGACAGGGGAAACTATGGCTACACCTTC. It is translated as CASSERDRGNYGYTF.

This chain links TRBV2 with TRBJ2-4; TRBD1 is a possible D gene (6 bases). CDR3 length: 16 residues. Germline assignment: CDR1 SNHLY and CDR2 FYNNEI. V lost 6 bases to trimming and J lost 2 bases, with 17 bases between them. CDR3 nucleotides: TGTGCCAGCAGAACCAGGGGCGAACCTACCAAAAACATTCAGTACTTC. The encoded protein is CASRTRGEPTKNIQYF.

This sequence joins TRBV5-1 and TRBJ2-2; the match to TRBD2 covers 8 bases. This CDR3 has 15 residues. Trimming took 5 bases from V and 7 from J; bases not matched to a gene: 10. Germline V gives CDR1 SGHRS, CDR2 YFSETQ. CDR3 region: CASRSPGTRVGELFF. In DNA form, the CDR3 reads TGCGCCAGCAGGTCCCCCGGGACTAGGGTCGGGGAGCTGTTTTTT.

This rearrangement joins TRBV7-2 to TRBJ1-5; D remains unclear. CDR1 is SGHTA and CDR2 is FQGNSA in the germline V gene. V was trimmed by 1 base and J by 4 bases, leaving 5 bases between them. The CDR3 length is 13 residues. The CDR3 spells CASSLVRNQPQHF. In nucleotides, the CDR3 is TGTGCCAGCAGCTTAGTCCGAAATCAGCCCCAGCATTTT.

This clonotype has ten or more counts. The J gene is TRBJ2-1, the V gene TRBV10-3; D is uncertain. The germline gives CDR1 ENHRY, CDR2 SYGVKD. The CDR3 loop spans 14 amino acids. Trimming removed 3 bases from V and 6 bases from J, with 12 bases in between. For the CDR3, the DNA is TGTGCCATCAGTGATGTTGGGCAGCCCAATGAGCAGTTCTTC. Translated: CAISDVGQPNEQFF.

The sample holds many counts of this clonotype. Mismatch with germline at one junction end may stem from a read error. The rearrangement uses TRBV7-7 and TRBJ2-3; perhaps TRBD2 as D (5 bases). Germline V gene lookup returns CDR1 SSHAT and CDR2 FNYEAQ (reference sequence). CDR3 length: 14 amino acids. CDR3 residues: CASSATSWGDTQYF. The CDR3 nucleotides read TGTGCTAGCAGCGCAACTAGTTGGGGAGATACGCAGTATTTT.

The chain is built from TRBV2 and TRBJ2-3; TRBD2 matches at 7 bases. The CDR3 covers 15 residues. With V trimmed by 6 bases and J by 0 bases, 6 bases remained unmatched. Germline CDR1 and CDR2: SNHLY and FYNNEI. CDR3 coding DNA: TGTGCCAGCAGCGAACTGACTAGCAGCACAGATACGCAGTATTTT. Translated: CASSELTSSTDTQYF.

The CDR3 region is CASSTHRGRDNEQFF. In nucleotides, the CDR3 is TGTGCCAGCAGCACGCACAGGGGGCGGGACAATGAGCAGTTCTTC. V is TRBV28 and J is TRBJ2-1, with 9 nucleotides matching TRBD1. Germline loops: CDR1 MDHEN, CDR2 SYDVKM. V shed 6 bases, J shed 5 bases, and the junction held 8 bases outside the gene matches. There are 15 residues in the CDR3.

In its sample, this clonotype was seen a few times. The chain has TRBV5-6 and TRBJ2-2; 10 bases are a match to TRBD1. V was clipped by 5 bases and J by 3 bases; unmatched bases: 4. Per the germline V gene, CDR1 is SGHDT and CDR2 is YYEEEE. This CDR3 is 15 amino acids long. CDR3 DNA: TGTGCCAGCAGGCCCGGGACAGGGGACACCGGGGAGCTGTTTTTT. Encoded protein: CASRPGTGDTGELFF.

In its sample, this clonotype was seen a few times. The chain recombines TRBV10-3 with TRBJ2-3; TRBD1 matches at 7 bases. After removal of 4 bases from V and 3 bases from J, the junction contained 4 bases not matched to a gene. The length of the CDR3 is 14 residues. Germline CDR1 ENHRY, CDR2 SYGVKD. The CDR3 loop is CAISATGKTDTQYF. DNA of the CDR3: TGTGCCATCAGTGCGACAGGGAAGACAGATACGCAGTATTTT.

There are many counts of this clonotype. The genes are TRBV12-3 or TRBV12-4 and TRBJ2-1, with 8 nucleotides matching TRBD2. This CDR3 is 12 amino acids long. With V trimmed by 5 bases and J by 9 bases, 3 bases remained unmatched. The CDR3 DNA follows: TGTGCCAGCAGTGGACTAGCATTTGAGCAGTTCTTC. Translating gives CASSGLAFEQFF.

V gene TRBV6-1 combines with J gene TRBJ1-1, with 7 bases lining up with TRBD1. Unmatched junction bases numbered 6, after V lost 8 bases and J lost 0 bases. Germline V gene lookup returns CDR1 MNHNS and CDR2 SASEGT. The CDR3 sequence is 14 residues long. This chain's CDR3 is CASRAGGVNTEAFF. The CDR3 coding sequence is TGTGCCAGCCGGGCAGGGGGTGTGAACACTGAAGCTTTCTTT.

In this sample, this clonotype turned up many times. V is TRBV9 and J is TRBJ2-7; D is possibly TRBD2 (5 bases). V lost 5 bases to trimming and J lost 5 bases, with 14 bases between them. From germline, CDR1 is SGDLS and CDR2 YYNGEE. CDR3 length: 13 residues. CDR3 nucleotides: TGTGCCAGCAGTGCGGGCAGTGGGGACGAGCAGTACTTC. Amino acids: CASSAGSGDEQYF.